Below, 18 T cell receptor beta chains from the same sample are listed, as sequenced in a study of cytomegalovirus exposure and HLA in healthy donors. Primers: 60 Vbeta forward and 13 Jbeta reverse. Some clones are missing from TCRdb's copy, which holds only in-frame ones; the method was immunoSEQ multiplex PCR. The table lists 150,000 or so clones, roughly 70% of them singletons. Sequences were obtained from PBMCs. The receptors stem from a man aged 18 to 35 in good health and CMV-seropositive.

V usage is TRBV19 and J usage is TRBJ2-7; D is unclear. This CDR3 has 14 residues. The germline gives CDR1 LNHDA, CDR2 SQIVND (reference sequence). V gave up 2 bases and J gave up 2 bases, with 10 bases separating them. The CDR3 loop reads CASSIRGIAYEQYF. The CDR3 nucleotides read TGTGCCAGTAGTATAAGAGGCATAGCCTACGAGCAGTACTTC. The whole variable domain, remainder taken from reference TRBV19 and TRBJ2-7, is DGGITQSPKYLFRKEGQNVTLSCEQNLNHDAMYWYRQDPGQGLRLIYYSQIVNDFQKGDIAEGYSVSREKKESFPLTVTSAQKNPTAFYLCASSIRGIAYEQYFGPGTRLTVT.

The rearrangement links TRBV6-5 to TRBJ1-5, with D possibly matching TRBD1 (5 bases). Germline V lookup: CDR1 MNHEY, CDR2 SVGAGI. Trimming removed 0 bases at V and 7 bases at J, with 16 bases between. The CDR3 length is 16 residues. Written as DNA, the CDR3 is TGTGCCAGCAGTTACTCGATCCCGGGGGTAGGACAGCCCCAGCATTTT. It translates to CASSYSIPGVGQPQHF.

V and J are TRBV11-2 and TRBJ2-7; 7 nucleotides match TRBD1. The CDR3 is made up of 14 amino acids. Germline CDR1 is SGHAT and CDR2 is FQNNGV. V shed 2 bases and J 3 bases; nucleotides not matched to a gene: 4. The CDR3 sequence is CASSLLRQGYEQYF. CDR3 DNA sequence: TGTGCCAGCAGCTTACTCCGACAGGGCTACGAGCAGTACTTC.

This clone has just a few counts. The DNA of the CDR3 is TGTGCCAGCAGTTTATGGTCGGGAGGGCTTTCCAGTGAGCAGTTCTTC. It translates to CASSLWSGGLSSEQFF. The chain combines TRBV27 with TRBJ2-1, with 8 bases lining up with TRBD2. There are 16 residues in the CDR3. Germline CDR1 and CDR2: MNHEY and SMNVEV (reference sequence). The ends lost 1 base at V and 9 bases at J; junction bases unmatched: 11.

This clone was seen a handful of times. The rearrangement links TRBV7-2 to TRBJ1-6; 8 bases match TRBD1. The CDR3 totals 14 residues. With V trimmed by 5 bases and J by 5 bases, 2 bases remained unmatched. The germline V gene encodes CDR1 SGHTA and CDR2 FQGNSA. The CDR3 reads CASSPDRDNSPLHF. In nucleotides, the CDR3 is TGTGCCAGCAGCCCGGACAGGGATAATTCACCCCTCCACTTT.

The J gene is TRBJ2-2, the V gene TRBV29-1; D may be TRBD2 (5 bases). Per germline, CDR1 SQVTM and CDR2 ANQGSEA. Trimming removed 5 bases from V and 0 bases from J, with 13 bases in between. The CDR3 totals 15 residues. CDR3 DNA sequence: TGCAGCGTTTCCCAGTGGGGAGCGAACACCGGGGAGCTGTTTTTT. Encoded protein: CSVSQWGANTGELFF.

The rearrangement links TRBV9 to TRBJ2-7; 12 nucleotides line up with TRBD2. V lost 3 bases and J lost 9; bases outside the gene matches: 7. The germline CDR1 and CDR2 sequences are SGDLS and YYNGEE. CDR3 length: 14 amino acids. The CDR3 reads CASSETSGSSLQYF. The CDR3 region has the DNA TGTGCCAGCAGCGAGACTAGCGGGAGTAGTTTGCAGTACTTC. The variable domain in full, with the rest retrieved from reference TRBV9 and TRBJ2-7, is DSGVTQTPKHLITATGQRVTLRCSPRSGDLSVYWYQQSLDQGLQFLIQYYNGEERAKGNILERFSAQQFPDLHSELNLSSLELGDSALYFCASSETSGSSLQYFGPGTRLTVT.

The chain is built from TRBV27 and TRBJ2-2, with D uncertain. The germline V gene encodes CDR1 MNHEY and CDR2 SMNVEV (reference sequence). Trimming cost V 3 bases and J 3 bases, with 2 bases left between them. The CDR3 is 12 residues long. CDR3 nucleotide sequence: TGTGCCAGCAGTTTCGACACCGGGGAGCTGTTTTTT. It specifies CASSFDTGELFF.

The CDR3, as DNA: TGCGCCAGCAGCTTGGTTTCTAGCGAGTACAATGAGCAGTTCTTC. Protein: CASSLVSSEYNEQFF. The chain joins TRBV5-1 to TRBJ2-1; tentatively, D is TRBD2 (6 bases). CDR1 is SGHRS and CDR2 is YFSETQ in the germline V gene. V lost 0 bases, J lost 4 bases, and 11 bases lay in between. CDR3 length equals 15 residues.

The chain combines TRBV30 with TRBJ1-1, with D uncertain. With 0 bases removed from V and 3 bases from J, the gap between germline ends came to 8 bases. Germline V lookup: CDR1 GTSNPN, CDR2 SVGIG (reference sequence). The length of the CDR3 is 13 residues. CDR3: CAWSVREDTEAFF. The CDR3 DNA reads TGTGCCTGGAGTGTTCGAGAGGACACTGAAGCTTTCTTT.

CDR3 sequence reads: CASSLSGGKDSSYGYTF. In DNA, the CDR3 is TGCGCCAGCAGCTTGTCGGGTGGAAAGGACAGTAGCTATGGCTACACCTTC. The chain employs TRBV5-1 and TRBJ1-2, with D tentatively TRBD1 (6 bases). Germline assignment: CDR1 SGHRS and CDR2 YFSETQ. The CDR3 spans 17 residues. V lost 1 base to trimming and J lost 4 bases, with 20 bases between them. The full variable domain, rest sourced from reference TRBV5-1 and TRBJ1-2, is KAGVTQTPRYLIKTRGQQVTLSCSPISGHRSVSWYQQTPGQGLQFLFEYFSETQRNKGNFPGRFSGRQFSNSRSEMNVSTLELGDSALYLCASSLSGGKDSSYGYTFGSGTRLTVV.

The V gene is TRBV6-5, the J gene TRBJ1-4; D unresolved. The CDR3 spans 13 residues. Germline values: CDR1 MNHEY, CDR2 SVGAGI. Between the trimmed V and J ends, which lost 2 bases and 8 bases, there was a span of 9 bases. The CDR3 nucleotides are TGTGCCAGCAGTTACCGGGCGGGAGAAAAACTGTTTTTT. Translated: CASSYRAGEKLFF.

V gene TRBV7-9 combines with J gene TRBJ2-7; maybe TRBD1 (5 bases). Germline loops: CDR1 SEHNR, CDR2 FQNEAQ (reference sequence). V lost 5 bases to trimming and J lost 5 bases, with 16 bases between them. CDR3 length: 14 amino acids. CDR3 sequence: CASSLTQGVHEQYF. The CDR3 nucleotides are TGTGCCAGCAGCCTAACGCAGGGTGTCCACGAGCAGTACTTC.

This clone has only one observation. The rearrangement links TRBV15 to TRBJ2-7; TRBD2 agrees at 11 bases. Germline trimming cut 0 bases from V and 0 bases from J; bases unmatched to any gene: 7. Germline V gene lookup returns CDR1 LNHNV and CDR2 YYDKDF (reference sequence). CDR3 length equals 18 residues. This CDR3 reads CATSRELAGAPGSYEQYF. The CDR3 DNA reads as TGTGCCACCAGCAGAGAACTAGCGGGGGCCCCAGGCTCCTACGAGCAGTACTTC.

The chain couples TRBV6-1 to TRBJ2-3, with TRBD1 matching over 9 bases. The CDR3 has 14 residues. Trimming at V came to 6 bases and at J to 2 bases, leaving 3 bases not matched to a gene. Germline lookup yields CDR1 MNHNS and CDR2 SASEGT. CDR3 region: CASRDRGLTDTQYF. The CDR3 DNA reads TGTGCCAGCAGGGACAGGGGCCTCACAGATACGCAGTATTTT.

The V and J genes are TRBV28 and TRBJ2-7, with TRBD1 matching 7 bases. The CDR3 runs to 14 residues. The germline V gene encodes CDR1 MDHEN and CDR2 SYDVKM. V shed 6 bases and J 4 bases; nucleotides not matched to a gene: 9. This CDR3 reads CASRKDRPGYEQYF. The CDR3 region has the DNA TGTGCCAGCAGGAAGGACAGGCCAGGGTACGAGCAGTACTTC.

The sample holds a few counts of this clone. V usage is TRBV6-6 and J usage is TRBJ1-2; D is possibly TRBD1 (6 bases). V lost 0 bases and J 4 bases, leaving 9 bases between the germline ends. CDR1 and CDR2 (germline): MNHNY, SVGAGI (reference sequence). The CDR3 length is 14 residues. For the CDR3, the DNA is TGTGCCAGCAGTTACTCCGGGACAACCTATGGCTACACCTTC. Translating it yields CASSYSGTTYGYTF.

The chain has TRBV27 and TRBJ2-7; TRBD1 matches at 9 bases. The CDR3 runs to 16 residues. V was clipped by 3 bases and J by 4 bases; unmatched bases: 10. The germline CDR1 and CDR2 sequences are MNHEY and SMNVEV (reference sequence). CDR3 amino acids: CASSFWGGTGFYEQYF. CDR3 DNA sequence: TGTGCCAGCAGTTTTTGGGGGGGGACAGGGTTTTACGAGCAGTACTTC.